This T cell receptor (beta chain) was recovered during a study of control samples from healthy donors and cancer patients. TCRdb's copy holds only in-frame clones and misses some; the assay was immunoSEQ multiplex PCR. The profile shows tens of thousands of clones, roughly 84% of them singletons. The germline gives CDR1 SGHAT, CDR2 FQNNGV. This CDR3 spans 15 amino acids. Trimming pared 0 bases from V and 2 bases from J, leaving 8 bases between. This clonotype was obtained from a man aged 45 to 65 in good health. Sample: blood. The genes are TRBV11-2 and TRBJ2-1, with a weak D call TRBD2 (5 bases). The CDR3, as DNA: TGTGCCAGCAGCTTAGAGGCGGGTGCCTACAATGAGCAGTTCTTC. Protein: CASSLEAGAYNEQFF. The full variable domain, completed using reference TRBV11-2 and TRBJ2-1, is EAGVAQSPRYKIIEKRQSVAFWCNPISGHATLYWYQQILGQGPKLLIQFQNNGVVDDSQLPKDRFSAERLKGVDSTLKIQPAKLEDSAVYLCASSLEAGAYNEQFFGPGTRLTVL.